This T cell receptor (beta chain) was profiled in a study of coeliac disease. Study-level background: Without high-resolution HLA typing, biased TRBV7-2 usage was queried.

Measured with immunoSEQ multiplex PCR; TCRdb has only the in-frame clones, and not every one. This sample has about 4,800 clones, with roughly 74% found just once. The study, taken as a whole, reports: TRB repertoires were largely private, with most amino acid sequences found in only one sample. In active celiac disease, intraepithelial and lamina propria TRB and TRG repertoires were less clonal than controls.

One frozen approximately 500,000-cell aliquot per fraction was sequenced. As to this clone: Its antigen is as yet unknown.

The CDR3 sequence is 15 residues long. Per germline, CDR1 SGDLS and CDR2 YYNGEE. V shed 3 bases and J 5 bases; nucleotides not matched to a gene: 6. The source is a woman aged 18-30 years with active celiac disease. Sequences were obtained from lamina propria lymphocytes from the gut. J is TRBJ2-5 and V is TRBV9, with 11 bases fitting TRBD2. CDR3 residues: CASSGSGRAVETQYF. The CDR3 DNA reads TGTGCCAGCAGCGGTAGCGGGAGGGCCGTGGAGACCCAGTACTTC.